This T cell receptor (beta chain) was recovered during a study of response to subunit inactivated influenza vaccine (dated by TCRdb to the late 2010s). Broadly, across the study: Deep quantitative T cell receptor repertoire profiling was used in the study to track responses to a trivalent subunit inactivated influenza vaccine.

Library method: RT-PCR. Data came from an Illumina HiSeq 2500. TCRdb redid the processing of the public reads, applying fastp at Q25 and MiXCR, and retained in-frame beta chains. CDR3 protein sequences are deduplicated, and each keeps its most common genes and DNA. The sample table contains over 650,000 distinct CDR3 sequences; only one count was recorded for approximately 17% of them. The top ten clonotypes cover around 9.9% of the sample. Overall study outcomes, separate from this receptor: The authors suggested that each seasonal influenza vaccination may recruit only a limited number of new T cells.

A word on this clonotype: There is no known antigen for this receptor. Within one base of it there is no much larger clone, and no base qualities were kept.

This clonotype was obtained from a man in his forties or fifties who received an inactivated influenza vaccine. Donor details come from another sample of the same person, matched by shared clones. This specimen consisted of PBMCs from blood, obtained around 5 days after vaccination.

The nucleotide sequence reads TGTGCCAGCAGTTTAGTTAGTGCCGGCGAGCAGTACTTC. Protein translation: CASSLVSAGEQYF. Recombination joined TRBV27 with TRBJ2-7, with the D segment identity uncertain. From cysteine to phenylalanine, the CDR3 is 13 amino acids long. The CDR3 DNA has 39 bases and is translated from base 1. CDR1 and CDR2, looked up from the germline V gene (reference sequence), are MNHEY and SMNVEV. Deletion took 2 bases off V and 6 bases off J, with a span of 11 bases between the germline ends.